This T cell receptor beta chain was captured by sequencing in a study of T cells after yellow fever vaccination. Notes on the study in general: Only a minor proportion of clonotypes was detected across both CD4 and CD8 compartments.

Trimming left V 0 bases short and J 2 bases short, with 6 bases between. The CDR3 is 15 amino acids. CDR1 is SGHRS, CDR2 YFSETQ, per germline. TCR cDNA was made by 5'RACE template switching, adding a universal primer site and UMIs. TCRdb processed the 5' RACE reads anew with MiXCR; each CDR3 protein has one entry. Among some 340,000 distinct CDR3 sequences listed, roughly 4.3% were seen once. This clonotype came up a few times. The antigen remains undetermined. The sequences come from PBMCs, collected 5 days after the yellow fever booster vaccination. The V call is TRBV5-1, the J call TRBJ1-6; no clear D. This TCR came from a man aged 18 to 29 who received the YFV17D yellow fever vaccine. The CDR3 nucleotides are TGCGCCAGCAGCTTGGCCGGTGCCTATAATTCACCCCTCCACTTT. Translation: CASSLAGAYNSPLHF.